This T cell receptor (beta chain) was identified in a study of OX40 agonist ivuxolimab in advanced cancers. General study points: A proportion of nonresponders additionally exhibited low normalized T-cell clonal expansion.

Clones were sequenced by immunoSEQ multiplex PCR, and TCRdb holds only the in-frame ones, with some missing. Of about 11,000 clones in the sample, over 60% are singletons; the top ten hold about a third. In the case of this clone: Its antigen is still unknown.

The CDR3 spans 13 residues. V was shortened by 8 bases and J by 4 bases, with 14 bases between the two germline ends. Per the germline V gene, CDR1 is SGHDN and CDR2 is FVKESK. The gene calls are TRBV14 and TRBJ1-1; perhaps TRBD1 as D (6 bases). The sample in question was CD4+ or CD8+ T cells sorted from blood, obtained in a trial of the OX40 agonist ivuxolimab. This receptor was obtained from an adult with an advanced solid tumor such as melanoma, head and neck, liver or kidney cancer. The CDR3 nucleotides are TGTGCCAGCGGACCTACAGGGAGCACTGAAGCTTTCTTT. This encodes CASGPTGSTEAFF.